Listed here are 13 T cell receptor beta chains from one sample, sequenced in a study of T-cell reconstitution after alpha-beta-depleted transplantation in children. Preparation of the TCRbeta library used unique molecular identifiers. TCRdb passed the PCR reads through MiXCR, listing each CDR3 protein once. The table records around 600,000 distinct CDR3 sequences, about 23% of them present only once. Sequenced here: PBMCs, mostly from graft donor cells, sampled 360 days after TCRalphabeta/CD19-depleted stem cell transplant. The receptor set was obtained from a boy younger than two who had a stem cell transplant for acute myeloid leukemia, so the T cells may come from the graft donor.

This chain links TRBV20-1 with TRBJ1-6, with 7 bases aligning to TRBD1. Germline V gene lookup returns CDR1 DFQATT and CDR2 SNEGSKA (reference sequence). Trimming removed 3 bases from V and 5 bases from J; junction bases left unmatched: 10. The CDR3 has 16 residues. As DNA, the CDR3 is TGCAGTGCTAGTGTGACAGGGCTACTGGATAATTCACCCCTCCACTTT. Residues: CSASVTGLLDNSPLHF.

V and J are TRBV12-3 or TRBV12-4 and TRBJ2-1; 10 bases match TRBD2. CDR3 length equals 17 residues. With V trimmed by 6 bases and J by 0 bases, 8 bases remained unmatched. The CDR3 sequence is CASSPSGGPSSYNEQFF. The CDR3 coding sequence is TGTGCCAGCAGCCCTAGCGGGGGCCCGAGCTCCTACAATGAGCAGTTCTTC.

This clonotype was counted many times. The chain has TRBV20-1 and TRBJ2-1, with D perhaps matching TRBD2 (5 bases). Trimming left V 8 bases short and J 4 bases short, with 15 bases between. The germline V gene encodes CDR1 DFQATT and CDR2 SNEGSKA (reference sequence). CDR3 size: 13 residues. CDR3 in DNA: TGCAGTCTCCGAGGTGGCGGGTACAATGAGCAGTTCTTC. Protein sequence: CSLRGGGYNEQFF.

This clonotype was seen more than once but under ten times. The chain couples TRBV7-9 to TRBJ2-1, with 10 bases lining up with TRBD1. J gave up 5 bases and V 4 bases, and 5 bases lay outside the gene matches. The CDR3 contains 15 residues. Germline V gene sequence: CDR1 SEHNR, CDR2 FQNEAQ (reference sequence). The CDR3 loop is CASSSRQGANNEQFF. CDR3 bases: TGTGCCAGCAGCTCGAGACAGGGGGCGAACAATGAGCAGTTCTTC. Full variable domain (missing parts from reference TRBV7-9 and TRBJ2-1): DTGVSQNPRHKITKRGQNVTFRCDPISEHNRLYWYRQTLGQGPEFLTYFQNEAQLEKSRLLSDRFSAERPKGSFSTLEIQRTEQGDSAMYLCASSSRQGANNEQFFGPGTRLTVL.

The V and J genes are TRBV24-1 and TRBJ2-5; no definite D call. Germline V gives CDR1 KGHDR, CDR2 SFDVKD. This CDR3 spans 14 amino acids. Trimming shortened V by 0 bases and J by 3 bases, and 7 bases separated the two germline ends. CDR3 sequence (DNA): TGTGCCACCAGTGATTTGAGTCCTGAAGAGACCCAGTACTTC. This codes for CATSDLSPEETQYF.

The table lists this clonotype with many counts. V and J are TRBV7-2 and TRBJ1-5; TRBD1 is a possible D gene (6 bases). This CDR3 has 15 residues. Germline V gene lookup returns CDR1 SGHTA and CDR2 FQGNSA. Trimming removed 5 bases at V and 6 bases at J, with 17 bases between. CDR3 sequence (DNA): TGTGCCAGCAGCCAACAGGACAGACTCAGTCAGCCCCAGCATTTT. It specifies CASSQQDRLSQPQHF.

This clonotype was counted at least ten times. The chain combines TRBV7-9 with TRBJ1-1; TRBD1 agrees at 7 bases. Per germline, CDR1 SEHNR and CDR2 FQNEAQ (reference sequence). V was pared by 5 bases and J by 2 bases, with 5 bases of the junction left unmatched. The CDR3 is 14 residues long. This CDR3 is CASSPRTGNTEAFF. In nucleotides, the CDR3 is TGTGCCAGCAGCCCGCGGACAGGTAACACTGAAGCTTTCTTT.

The rearrangement uses TRBV5-5 and TRBJ2-7; 8 nucleotides line up with TRBD1. With 5 bases clipped from V and 4 bases from J, the junction kept 8 bases outside the gene matches. Germline V lookup: CDR1 SGHKS, CDR2 YYEKEE (reference sequence). The CDR3 totals 14 residues. The CDR3 protein is CASRLRDRWYEQYF. In nucleotides, the CDR3 is TGTGCCAGCAGGCTCCGGGACAGGTGGTACGAGCAGTACTTC.

This clonotype has more than one count but fewer than ten. The chain joins TRBV15 to TRBJ1-4; tentative D call: TRBD1 (5 bases). V was shortened by 0 bases and J by 5 bases, with 13 bases between the two germline ends. In germline, CDR1 is LNHNV, CDR2 YYDKDF (reference sequence). The CDR3 sequence is 16 residues long. The CDR3 sequence: CATSRDRQGRNEKLFF. In DNA, the CDR3 is TGTGCCACCAGCAGAGATCGGCAGGGAAGAAATGAAAAACTGTTTTTT.

This clonotype was recorded many times. The rearrangement uses TRBV13 and TRBJ2-7; D unresolved. The germline V and J ends were trimmed by 3 bases and 0 bases, with 6 bases remaining between them. There are 13 residues in the CDR3. Germline CDR1 and CDR2: PRHDT and FYEKMQ (reference sequence). Here the CDR3 reads CASSFLGSYEQYF. The CDR3 DNA is TGTGCCAGCAGCTTCCTAGGCTCCTACGAGCAGTACTTC.

There are many counts of this clonotype. J is TRBJ2-5 and V is TRBV20-1, with a possible D match to TRBD1 (6 bases). Trimming cost V 0 bases and J 5 bases, with 16 bases left between them. In germline, CDR1 is DFQATT, CDR2 SNEGSKA (reference sequence). This CDR3 spans 15 amino acids. The CDR3 sequence is CSARDRNRVGETQYF. In DNA, the CDR3 is TGCAGTGCTAGAGATCGGAACAGGGTAGGCGAGACCCAGTACTTC.

This chain links TRBV20-1 with TRBJ1-4; tentative D call: TRBD1 (5 bases). The V gene's germline CDR1 is DFQATT and CDR2 SNEGSKA (reference sequence). The length of the CDR3 is 16 residues. Trimming took 5 bases from V and 0 from J, leaving 16 bases between them. The chain's CDR3 is CSAPDVDSATNEKLFF. DNA of the CDR3: TGCAGTGCTCCAGACGTTGACAGTGCAACTAATGAAAAACTGTTTTTT.

The chain employs TRBV27 and TRBJ2-3, with 14 bases aligning to TRBD2. The CDR3 is 19 residues long. Germline V lookup: CDR1 MNHEY, CDR2 SMNVEV (reference sequence). The trim removed 7 bases at V and 5 bases at J, leaving 17 bases unmatched. The CDR3 DNA sequence: TGTGCCAGCATTCCCCTCCGACTAGCGGGGGGGACGGGAGGAGATACGCAGTATTTT. It yields the protein CASIPLRLAGGTGGDTQYF.